These 29 T cell receptor beta chains share one sample of origin, sequenced in a study of CD4 T cells in relation to SARS-CoV-2 and coronaviruses. Method: immunoSEQ multiplex PCR; TCRdb's copy keeps in-frame clones and lacks some. The sample has tens of thousands of clones; approximately 90% are singletons. The source material was memory CD4+ T cells from PBMCs. Every receptor here comes from an adult with COVID-19.

The CDR3 DNA reads as TGCGCCAGCAGCCCCGGGACAGCCAATCAGCCCCAGCATTTT. It encodes CASSPGTANQPQHF. J is TRBJ1-5 and V is TRBV5-1, with 7 bases aligning to TRBD1. CDR1 and CDR2 (germline): SGHRS, YFSETQ. The length of the CDR3 is 14 residues. Trimming cost V 4 bases and J 3 bases; bases outside gene matches: 4. Complete variable domain (other parts from reference TRBV5-1 and TRBJ1-5): KAGVTQTPRYLIKTRGQQVTLSCSPISGHRSVSWYQQTPGQGLQFLFEYFSETQRNKGNFPGRFSGRQFSNSRSEMNVSTLELGDSALYLCASSPGTANQPQHFGDGTRLSIL.

The chain has TRBV2 and TRBJ2-4; D not resolved. The germline gives CDR1 SNHLY, CDR2 FYNNEI. The length of the CDR3 is 14 residues. V lost 7 bases and J lost 7, with 17 bases in between. As DNA, the CDR3 is TGTGCCAGCACCTTGCGTGGATGGGGTAACATTCAGTACTTC. It translates to CASTLRGWGNIQYF. The full variable domain, with the rest looked up from reference TRBV2 and TRBJ2-4, is EPEVTQTPSHQVTQMGQEVILRCVPISNHLYFYWYRQILGQKVEFLVSFYNNEISEKSEIFDDQFSVERPDGSNFTLKIRSTKLEDSAMYFCASTLRGWGNIQYFGAGTRLSVL.

J is TRBJ2-7 and V is TRBV21-1; no DNA check was done on the table's D call, TRBD1. TRBV21-1 is assigned pseudogene status. The length of the CDR3 is 16 residues. CDR3 nucleotides: TGTGCCAGCAGCAGGAGGGGACAGGGCTACTCCTACGAGCAGTACTTC. Protein: CASSRRGQGYSYEQYF.

V and J are TRBV3-1 (or the pseudogene TRBV3-2) and TRBJ2-7; D ambiguous. Germline values: CDR1 LGHDT, CDR2 YNNKEL (reference sequence). The CDR3 covers 12 residues. Trimming cost V 1 base and J 4 bases, with 5 bases left between them. Here the CDR3 DNA reads TGTGCCAGCAGCCAAGGTCCGTACGAGCAGTACTTC. Amino acids: CASSQGPYEQYF.

The chain employs TRBV7-2 and TRBJ2-7, with D hard to call. The germline V and J ends were trimmed by 4 bases and 1 base, with 11 bases remaining between them. This CDR3 comprises 14 residues. Germline assignment: CDR1 SGHTA and CDR2 FQGNSA. The CDR3 DNA is TGTGCCAGCAGCTCTCCGGGCGGATCCTACGAGCAGTACTTC. Protein product: CASSSPGGSYEQYF.

The chain is built from TRBV9 and TRBJ2-2, with 9 bases identical to TRBD1. The V gene end was trimmed by 3 bases and the J gene end by 6 bases; junction bases not matched to a gene: 9. CDR1 is SGDLS and CDR2 is YYNGEE in the germline V gene. CDR3 length equals 16 residues. CDR3 sequence reads: CASSAISQGASGELFF. In DNA, the CDR3 is TGTGCCAGCAGCGCCATATCACAGGGGGCGTCCGGGGAGCTGTTTTTT.

The chain carries TRBV5-1 and TRBJ1-6, with 10 bases that match TRBD1. This CDR3 contains 16 residues. In germline, CDR1 is SGHRS, CDR2 YFSETQ. V lost 0 bases, J lost 9 bases, and 6 bases stayed unmatched. CDR3: CASSLAGTGVGSPLHF. DNA for the CDR3: TGCGCCAGCAGCTTGGCCGGGACAGGGGTGGGTTCACCCCTCCACTTT.

The V gene is TRBV10-2, the J gene TRBJ2-7; TRBD2 agrees at 8 bases. The junction had 10 bases not matched to a gene; V was cut back by 6 bases and J by 6 bases. Germline V CDR1 and CDR2: WSHSY, SAAADI. The CDR3 runs to 14 residues. The CDR3 spells CASRDLSGVGEQYF. Written as DNA, the CDR3 is TGCGCCAGCAGGGATCTTAGCGGGGTGGGCGAGCAGTACTTC.

The V gene is TRBV28, the J gene TRBJ2-4; 9 nucleotides agree with TRBD1. Trimming at V came to 5 bases and at J to 9 bases, leaving 14 bases not matched to a gene. The CDR3 has 16 amino acids. Germline CDR1 and CDR2: MDHEN and SYDVKM. The chain's CDR3 is CASSVNRDRAGGIQYF. In DNA, the CDR3 is TGTGCCAGCAGTGTTAACCGGGACAGGGCCGGGGGCATTCAGTACTTC.

This chain links TRBV11-2 with TRBJ2-3, with a possible D match to TRBD2 (7 bases). The CDR3 runs 16 residues. Germline V gene sequence: CDR1 SGHAT, CDR2 FQNNGV. Trimming cost V 3 bases and J 2 bases, with 15 bases left between them. The CDR3 DNA is TGTGCCAGCAGCTTCGGGGGGCCGCAACCCACAGATACGCAGTATTTT. Translation gives CASSFGGPQPTDTQYF.

This rearrangement joins TRBV21-1 to TRBJ1-1; the DNA was not compared with TRBD1, the D call given in the table. TRBV21-1 is an annotated pseudogene. The CDR3 runs 21 residues. CDR3 bases: TGTGCCAGCAGCACACAGGGATGCCTACTCACTCCGTCCTCCTCGAACACTGAAGCTTTCTTT. Amino acid sequence: CASSTQGCLLTPSSSNTEAFF.

The chain combines TRBV5-6 with TRBJ2-5, with D tentatively TRBD2 (6 bases). Germline values: CDR1 SGHDT, CDR2 YYEEEE. The germline V and J ends were trimmed by 1 base and 1 base, with 17 bases remaining between them. The CDR3 spans 17 residues. The DNA for the CDR3 is TGTGCCAGCAGCTTGAAGTTCGTTGGGACTTCCCAAGAGACCCAGTACTTC. Its translation: CASSLKFVGTSQETQYF.

This clone was seen just once. DNA of the CDR3: TGTGCCAGTAGTACACCTAGGGGGCGCCGTTCGGACACTGAAGCTTTCTTT. The encoded protein is CASSTPRGRRSDTEAFF. This chain uses TRBV19 with TRBJ1-1; 7 positions agree with TRBD1. V gave up 4 bases and J gave up 3 bases; unmatched junction bases: 14. The CDR3 is made up of 17 amino acids. Germline CDR1 is LNHDA and CDR2 is SQIVND (reference sequence).

This rearrangement joins TRBV6-4 to TRBJ2-4; 9 bases align to TRBD2. Germline V gene sequence: CDR1 MRHNA, CDR2 SNTAGT. This CDR3 has 15 residues. Trimming at V came to 5 bases and at J to 7 bases, leaving 9 bases not matched to a gene. Here the CDR3 reads CASSPDSGGLNIQYF. The DNA for the CDR3 is TGTGCCAGCAGTCCCGATAGCGGGGGCTTGAACATTCAGTACTTC.

The chain couples TRBV20-1 to TRBJ2-1; D gene uncertain. The CDR3 contains 11 residues. V dropped 5 bases and J dropped 5 bases, with 7 bases sitting between them. Germline lookup yields CDR1 DFQATT and CDR2 SNEGSKA (reference sequence). The CDR3 region has the DNA TGCAGTGCTCCTTCCCACAATGAGCAGTTCTTC. This sequence encodes CSAPSHNEQFF.

The V and J genes are TRBV27 and TRBJ2-7; no reliable D call. The CDR3 spans 14 residues. Trimming shortened V by 3 bases and J by 3 bases, and 12 bases separated the two germline ends. Germline V CDR1 and CDR2: MNHEY, SMNVEV (reference sequence). The CDR3 DNA reads TGTGCCAGCAGTTTGTGGGCAAAGGACTACGAGCAGTACTTC. It yields the protein CASSLWAKDYEQYF.

The chain uses TRBV29-1 and TRBJ2-7; D is perhaps TRBD1 (6 bases). The germline V gene encodes CDR1 SQVTM and CDR2 ANQGSEA. V was clipped by 6 bases and J by 2 bases, with 11 bases between them. The CDR3 covers 12 residues. The DNA of the CDR3 is TGCAGCGTAGCCACAGGGACCTACGAGCAGTACTTC. It specifies CSVATGTYEQYF.

V and J are TRBV9 and TRBJ1-3, with D possibly being TRBD1 (6 bases). There are 14 residues in the CDR3. V dropped 4 bases and J dropped 4 bases, with 12 bases sitting between them. CDR1 SGDLS and CDR2 YYNGEE come from the germline V gene. The CDR3 coding sequence is TGTGCCAGCAGCAAGACAGGATTGGGAAACACCATATATTTT. This codes for CASSKTGLGNTIYF.

This chain joins TRBV19 and TRBJ1-6; no definite D call. Trimming stripped 3 bases from V and 5 bases from J, with 8 bases between. The length of the CDR3 is 14 residues. CDR1 is LNHDA, CDR2 SQIVND, per germline (reference sequence). The CDR3 is CASSMSENNSPLHF. For the CDR3, the DNA is TGTGCCAGTAGTATGTCGGAAAATAATTCACCCCTCCACTTT.

The chain combines TRBV6-5 with TRBJ1-6; no definite D call. Germline V gene lookup returns CDR1 MNHEY and CDR2 SVGAGI. V dropped 6 bases and J dropped 0 bases, with 6 bases sitting between them. This CDR3 comprises 14 residues. For the CDR3, the DNA is TGTGCCAGCAGAGCAGTCTCCTATAATTCACCCCTCCACTTT. This codes for CASRAVSYNSPLHF.

This clone was seen only once. The CDR3: CASSPDGQRKADTQYF. CDR3 nucleotide sequence: TGTGCCAGCAGCCCCGATGGCCAGAGGAAGGCAGATACGCAGTATTTT. The rearrangement links TRBV4-2 to TRBJ2-3; D is ambiguous. From germline, CDR1 is LGHNA and CDR2 YNFKEQ. The germline V and J ends were trimmed by 4 bases and 4 bases, with 18 bases remaining between them. This CDR3 contains 16 residues.

This chain links TRBV11-2 with TRBJ2-5; D gene uncertain. This CDR3 is 12 amino acids long. CDR1 SGHAT and CDR2 FQNNGV come from the germline V gene. V shed 4 bases and J shed 4 bases, with 7 bases lying between them. Written as DNA, the CDR3 is TGTGCCAGCAGCTCCGGACCAGAGACCCAGTACTTC. Protein product: CASSSGPETQYF.

The chain recombines TRBV3-1 (or the pseudogene TRBV3-2) with TRBJ2-5; D tentatively reads TRBD1 or TRBD2 (5 bases each). V gave up 1 base and J gave up 3 bases, with 6 bases separating them. Germline loops: CDR1 LGHDT, CDR2 YNNKEL (reference sequence). This CDR3 region has 13 residues. The CDR3 reads CASSQVGEETQYF. The CDR3 bases are TGTGCCAGCAGCCAAGTGGGGGAAGAGACCCAGTACTTC.

The J gene is TRBJ1-5, the V gene TRBV7-6, with 8 bases lining up with TRBD1. This CDR3 has 16 amino acids. Germline V lookup: CDR1 SGHVS, CDR2 FNYEAQ. V lost 5 bases and J lost 4; bases outside the gene matches: 10. The CDR3 sequence is CASSQSQGAGNQPQHF. Here the CDR3 DNA reads TGTGCCAGCAGCCAGTCGCAGGGGGCGGGTAATCAGCCCCAGCATTTT.

The V call is TRBV5-1, the J call TRBJ1-3; no reliable D call. The V end lost 0 bases, the J end lost 0 bases, and 4 bases lay between the germline ends. This CDR3 spans 14 amino acids. CDR1 and CDR2 (germline): SGHRS, YFSETQ. The CDR3 sequence: CASSLDNSGNTIYF. The CDR3, as DNA: TGCGCCAGCAGCTTGGACAACTCTGGAAACACCATATATTTT.

V gene TRBV6-6 combines with J gene TRBJ1-3, with D tentatively TRBD1 (5 bases). Germline V gene lookup returns CDR1 MNHNY and CDR2 SVGAGI (reference sequence). This CDR3 region has 14 residues. V was shortened by 6 bases and J by 0 bases, with 9 bases between the two germline ends. The CDR3 is CASSPGSSGNTIYF. In DNA, the CDR3 is TGTGCCAGCAGCCCAGGGTCCTCTGGAAACACCATATATTTT.

The V gene is TRBV19, the J gene TRBJ1-1; no firm D call. Germline lookup yields CDR1 LNHDA and CDR2 SQIVND (reference sequence). CDR3 size: 15 residues. V lost 8 bases and J lost 0, with 16 bases in between. Written as DNA, the CDR3 is TGTGCCAGTTGCCCCCGGGGAATCATGAACACTGAAGCTTTCTTT. Protein: CASCPRGIMNTEAFF. The full variable domain, its missing parts supplied by reference TRBV19 and TRBJ1-1, is DGGITQSPKYLFRKEGQNVTLSCEQNLNHDAMYWYRQDPGQGLRLIYYSQIVNDFQKGDIAEGYSVSREKKESFPLTVTSAQKNPTAFYLCASCPRGIMNTEAFFGQGTRLTVV.

The V gene is TRBV5-4, the J gene TRBJ2-3; TRBD2 aligns across 9 bases. V lost 4 bases to trimming and J lost 5 bases; unmatched junction nucleotides: 14. CDR1 is SGHNT and CDR2 is YYREEE in the germline V gene (reference sequence). CDR3 length equals 17 residues. CDR3 sequence (DNA): TGTGCCAGCAGCCCCCGGAAGGGCGGGGGGGCGGTAGATACGCAGTATTTT. As protein: CASSPRKGGGAVDTQYF.

J is TRBJ1-2 and V is TRBV3-1 (or the pseudogene TRBV3-2), with a tentative D call TRBD1 (5 bases). Germline V gene data show CDR1 as LGHDT and CDR2 as YNNKEL (reference sequence). Trimming pared 3 bases from V and 0 bases from J, leaving 11 bases between. The CDR3 sequence is 15 residues long. DNA of the CDR3: TGTGCCAGCAGCCAGAGGGGAGGGACTAACTATGGCTACACCTTC. Residues: CASSQRGGTNYGYTF.